This T cell receptor beta chain was sequenced for a study of T cells after yellow fever vaccination. General observations from the study: Relatively few clonotypes were ones that appeared in both CD4 and CD8 compartments. The presence of abundant clonotypes contaminating from the bulk population was possible in FACS-sorted repertoires.

V lost 6 bases and J 3 bases, leaving 19 bases between the germline ends. There are 16 residues in the CDR3. Germline V CDR1 and CDR2: MNHEY, SMNVEV (reference sequence). The table lists this clonotype with a few counts. What it recognizes is unknown. They built TCR cDNA with 5'RACE template switching, a step that put in a universal primer site and UMIs. TCRdb re-called the 5' RACE reads through MiXCR, storing one row per CDR3 protein. The sample shows around 350,000 distinct CDR3 sequences, roughly 11% of them seen only once. V is TRBV27 and J is TRBJ2-3; weak D call: TRBD1 (5 bases). The source material was PBMCs, sampled on the day of the first yellow fever vaccination. The sequence derives from a man between 18 and 29 years old who received the YFV17D yellow fever vaccine. The CDR3 loop is CASRALGREGTDTQYF. The CDR3 region has the DNA TGTGCCAGCAGAGCCTTAGGCAGGGAAGGAACAGATACGCAGTATTTT.